This TCR beta chain was obtained from a study of T cell clonotyping in hematopoietic cell transplantation. Whole-study findings and limits: CD4 and CD8 repertoire contributions could not be separated without sorting.

To note about this clone: Its antigen is unidentified.

The data were produced by immunoSEQ multiplex PCR, yet TCRdb's version contains in-frame clones alone and is incomplete. The sample yields roughly 9,000 clones, approximately 85% seen once. Germline values: CDR1 LNHDA, CDR2 SQIVND (reference sequence). This CDR3 comprises 16 residues. V shed 3 bases and J 6 bases; nucleotides not matched to a gene: 9. Sequenced here: PBMCs, sampled 180 days after allogeneic stem cell transplant. The chain uses TRBV19 and TRBJ1-5; 9 bases align to TRBD1. This sequence was found in a female patient in her thirties or forties who had an allogeneic stem cell transplant, so the T cells may come from the graft donor. Some clones in this sample may be carry-over from other donors' samples. CDR3 sequence (DNA): TGTGCCAGTAGTATCGAGGGACAGGGTCGTACTCAGCCCCAGCATTTT. Translated: CASSIEGQGRTQPQHF.